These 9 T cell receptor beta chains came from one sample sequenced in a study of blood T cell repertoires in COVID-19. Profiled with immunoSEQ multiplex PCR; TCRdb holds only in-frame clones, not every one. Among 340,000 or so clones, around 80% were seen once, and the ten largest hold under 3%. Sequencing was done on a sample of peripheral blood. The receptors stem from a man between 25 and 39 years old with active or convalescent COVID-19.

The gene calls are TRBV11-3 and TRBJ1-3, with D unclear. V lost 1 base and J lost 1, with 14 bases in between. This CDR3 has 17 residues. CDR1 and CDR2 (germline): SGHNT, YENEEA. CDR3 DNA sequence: TGTGCCAGCAGCTTAGGACTCAGCTTTCAGTCTGGAAACACCATATATTTT. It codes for CASSLGLSFQSGNTIYF.

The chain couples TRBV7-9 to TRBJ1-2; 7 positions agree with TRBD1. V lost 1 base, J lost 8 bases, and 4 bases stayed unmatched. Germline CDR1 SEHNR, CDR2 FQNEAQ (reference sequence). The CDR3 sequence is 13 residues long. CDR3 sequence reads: CASSLDTGVGYTF. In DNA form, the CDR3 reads TGTGCCAGCAGCTTAGATACAGGGGTGGGCTACACCTTC.

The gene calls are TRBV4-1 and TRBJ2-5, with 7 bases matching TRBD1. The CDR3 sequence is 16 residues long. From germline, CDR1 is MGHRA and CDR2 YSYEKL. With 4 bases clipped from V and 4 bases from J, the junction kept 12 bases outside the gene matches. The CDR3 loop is CASSLPPGTVAETQYF. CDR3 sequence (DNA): TGCGCCAGCAGCCTACCCCCTGGGACAGTCGCAGAGACCCAGTACTTC.

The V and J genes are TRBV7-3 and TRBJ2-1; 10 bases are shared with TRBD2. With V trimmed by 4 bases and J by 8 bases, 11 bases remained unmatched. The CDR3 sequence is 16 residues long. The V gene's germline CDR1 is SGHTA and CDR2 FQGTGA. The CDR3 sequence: CASSYLAGATGDEQFF. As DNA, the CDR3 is TGTGCCAGCAGCTATCTAGCGGGAGCCACAGGGGATGAGCAGTTCTTC.

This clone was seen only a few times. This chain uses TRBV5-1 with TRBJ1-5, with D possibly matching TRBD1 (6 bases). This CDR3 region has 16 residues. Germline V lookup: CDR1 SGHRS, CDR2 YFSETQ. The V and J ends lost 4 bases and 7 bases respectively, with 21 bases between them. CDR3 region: CASSRIGTPGAQPQHF. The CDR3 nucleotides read TGCGCCAGCAGCCGTATCGGGACACCAGGGGCCCAGCCCCAGCATTTT.

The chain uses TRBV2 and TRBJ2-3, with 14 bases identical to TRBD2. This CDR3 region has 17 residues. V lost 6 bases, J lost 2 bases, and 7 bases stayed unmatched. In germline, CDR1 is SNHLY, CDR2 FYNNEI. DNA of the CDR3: TGTGCCAGCAGACCGGGACTAGCGGGGGCCTACACAGATACGCAGTATTTT. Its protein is CASRPGLAGAYTDTQYF.

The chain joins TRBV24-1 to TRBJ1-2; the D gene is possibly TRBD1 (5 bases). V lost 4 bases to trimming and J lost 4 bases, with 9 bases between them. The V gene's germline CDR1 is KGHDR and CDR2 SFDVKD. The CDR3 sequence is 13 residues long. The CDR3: CATSEGRAYGYTF. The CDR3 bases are TGTGCCACCAGTGAGGGCAGGGCCTATGGCTACACCTTC.

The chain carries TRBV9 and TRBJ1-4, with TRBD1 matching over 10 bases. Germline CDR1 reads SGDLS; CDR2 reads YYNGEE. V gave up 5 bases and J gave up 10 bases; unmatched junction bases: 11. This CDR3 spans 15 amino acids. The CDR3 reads CASSPPGQGLRKLFF. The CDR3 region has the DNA TGTGCCAGCAGTCCACCGGGACAGGGGTTGAGAAAACTGTTTTTT. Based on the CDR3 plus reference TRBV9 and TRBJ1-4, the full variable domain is DSGVTQTPKHLITATGQRVTLRCSPRSGDLSVYWYQQSLDQGLQFLIQYYNGEERAKGNILERFSAQQFPDLHSELNLSSLELGDSALYFCASSPPGQGLRKLFFGSGTQLSVL.

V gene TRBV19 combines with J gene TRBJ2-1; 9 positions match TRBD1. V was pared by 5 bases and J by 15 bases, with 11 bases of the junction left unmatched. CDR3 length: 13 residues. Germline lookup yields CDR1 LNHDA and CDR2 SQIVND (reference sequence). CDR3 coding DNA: TGTGCCAGTAGTCGGGACAGGGACCGTGGGCGGTTCTTC. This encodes CASSRDRDRGRFF.